What follows describes a single T cell receptor (beta chain). Its antigen is undetermined. PCR used 60 Vbeta primers and 13 Jbeta primers. Sequencing used immunoSEQ multiplex PCR; TCRdb keeps in-frame clones, though not all of them. This repertoire includes approximately 110,000 clones. There are 15 residues in the CDR3. The V and J ends lost 0 bases and 0 bases respectively, with 9 bases between them. Germline values: CDR1 GTSNPN, CDR2 SVGIG (reference sequence). This entry belongs to a study of cytomegalovirus exposure and HLA in healthy donors. Study-level points and caveats: Through in vitro validation, three CMV-associated chains were shown to be specific for CMV antigens. Later analysis revealed greater clonal expansion in HLA-associated TCR beta chains than in equally common others.

The sequencing input was PBMCs. The receptor's source is a man aged 18-30 years in good health and CMV-seronegative. J is TRBJ1-5 and V is TRBV30; D gene unclear. This chain's CDR3 is CAWSVAGRSNQPQHF. CDR3 DNA sequence: TGTGCCTGGAGTGTAGCAGGTCGTAGCAATCAGCCCCAGCATTTT.